These T cell receptor beta chains were read from a single sample in a study of cytomegalovirus exposure and HLA in healthy donors. Method: immunoSEQ multiplex PCR; TCRdb's copy keeps in-frame clones and lacks some. The sample consists of about 180,000 clones, about 80% of them appearing once. Source material: PBMCs. Every receptor here comes from a woman in her 30s in good health and CMV-seropositive. Both conserved end residues are part of each CDR3. Fields, in order: V gene, J gene, CDR3 protein.

>TRBV11-1|TRBJ2-1
CASSLGLVNEQFF
>TRBV6-5|TRBJ1-2
CASSPGDIEDGYTF
>TRBV6-1|TRBJ1-2
CASSQDRGDYGYTF
>TRBV5-1|TRBJ1-2
CASSLDRGYGYTF
>TRBV5-1|TRBJ2-3
CASSDRVSGFTDTQYF
>TRBV19|TRBJ2-7
CASSPGTSYEQYF
>TRBV11-2|TRBJ1-1
CASSFSRANTEAFF
>TRBV19|TRBJ2-2
CASKPGETGELFF
>TRBV27|TRBJ2-3
CASSLGLAARDTQYF
>TRBV7-8|TRBJ2-7
CASSNGLAGEGEQYF